A selection of T cell receptor beta chains follows, all from one sample in a study of blood T cell repertoires in COVID-19. The protocol was immunoSEQ multiplex PCR, while the TCRdb copy is restricted to in-frame clones and leaves out a portion. The top ten clones hold about 4.8% of a sample with more than 95,000 clones, 65% to 90% of them seen once. Material: peripheral blood. The source of these receptors is a man aged 60 to 75 with acute or convalescent COVID-19. Each CDR3 is given without its conserved first and last residue. D genes are given only for firm matches. Only some rows state a clone size, as once, few, many or a class for expanded clones.

CDR3 protein	clone size	D gene	V gene	J gene
ASSLGTGRSLYT	once	TRBD1	TRBV28	TRBJ1-2
ASSLPAGIGGTEAF	NA	NA	TRBV7-9	TRBJ1-1
ASSLVGDGYT	NA	NA	TRBV5-1	TRBJ1-2
ASRRTGGYEQY	NA	TRBD1	TRBV19	TRBJ2-7
ASSPGTSVRGGELF	NA	NA	TRBV28	TRBJ2-2
SVQGLAGQTGELF	once	TRBD2	TRBV29-1	TRBJ2-2
ASSTRGTNTGELF	NA	NA	TRBV19	TRBJ2-2
ASSFFNRGNTEAF	NA	TRBD1	TRBV5-1	TRBJ1-1
ASSRGQKETQY	NA	TRBD1	TRBV7-2	TRBJ2-5
ASSVGGAGELF	few	NA	TRBV9	TRBJ2-2
ASSPREGVIEQY	NA	NA	TRBV7-8	TRBJ2-7
ASSQWVTSGSRDEQF	NA	TRBD2	TRBV4-1	TRBJ2-1
ASSFYTGELF	few	NA	TRBV7-8	TRBJ2-2
ASKPLQGALEQY	NA	TRBD1	TRBV6-5	TRBJ2-7
AWSVGGDQPQH	NA	NA	TRBV30	TRBJ1-5
ASSENVGGPLH	NA	NA	TRBV25-1	TRBJ1-6
ASSQEQAGGRNGYT	NA	TRBD1	TRBV4-1	TRBJ1-2
ASSARGGEKTQY	NA	NA	TRBV9	TRBJ2-5
ASSPQTGNGNTIY	NA	TRBD1	TRBV11-3	TRBJ1-3
ASSGQLNTEAF	few	NA	TRBV10-1	TRBJ1-1
ASSHSTLAGGTWNEQF	NA	TRBD2	TRBV4-2	TRBJ2-1
ASSYLQQTGYT	NA	NA	TRBV6-5	TRBJ1-2
ASSGGRRFGANVLT	NA	NA	TRBV5-8	TRBJ2-6
ASSWGDRATGNTIY	NA	TRBD1	TRBV5-8	TRBJ1-3
ASSFTGTDNSPLH	NA	TRBD1	TRBV7-2	TRBJ1-6
ASSAGENTEAF	NA	NA	TRBV7-3	TRBJ1-1
AIRAQGVNYEQY	NA	NA	TRBV10-3	TRBJ2-7
SVEGRQTANYGYT	NA	NA	TRBV29-1	TRBJ1-2
ASSLTGNYGYT	few	TRBD1	TRBV28	TRBJ1-2
ASSVNTQETQY	NA	NA	TRBV2	TRBJ2-5
ASSQALTSAREQY	NA	TRBD2	TRBV4-1	TRBJ2-7
ASSLPPGAGGTIY	NA	NA	TRBV28	TRBJ1-3
ASTGGAGAYEQY	NA	TRBD2	TRBV27	TRBJ2-7
ASSFSVGLAYEQY	NA	NA	TRBV5-4	TRBJ2-7
ASSLTGGEIEQY	NA	TRBD1	TRBV6-5	TRBJ2-7
AWSVRKVSGNSNEQF	NA	TRBD2	TRBV30	TRBJ2-1
ASSFGTGRQETQY	NA	TRBD1	TRBV18	TRBJ2-5
ASSSTRQGWADTQY	NA	TRBD1	TRBV5-1	TRBJ2-3
ASSPLADSYNSPLH	NA	NA	TRBV5-5	TRBJ1-6
ASSRTSGGHTGELF	NA	TRBD2	TRBV10-1	TRBJ2-2